These 6 T cell receptor beta chains originate from one sample sequenced in a study of blood T cell repertoires in COVID-19. Repertoires were generated with immunoSEQ multiplex PCR, while TCRdb's copy carries only in-frame clones and drops some. The repertoire holds 350,000 to 450,000 clones, about 88% seen once, with less than 1.5% in the top ten. Source material: PBMCs or T cells enriched from blood (not recorded which). These receptors all stem from a woman between 18 and 30 years old who had been exposed to COVID-19.

The V call is TRBV6-1, the J call TRBJ2-2, with 13 bases matching TRBD2. J lost 0 bases, V lost 4 bases, and 2 bases had no gene match. The germline V gene encodes CDR1 MNHNS and CDR2 SASEGT. The CDR3 sequence is 17 residues long. The CDR3 DNA follows: TGTGCCAGCAGTGCCGGACTAGCGGGAGCGAACACCGGGGAGCTGTTTTTT. It encodes CASSAGLAGANTGELFF.

Only one count was recorded for this clone. The rearrangement links TRBV3-1 (or the pseudogene TRBV3-2) to TRBJ2-7; 9 bases line up with TRBD2. After removal of 6 bases from V and 6 bases from J, the junction contained 18 bases not matched to a gene. CDR3 length: 17 residues. Germline assignment: CDR1 LGHDT and CDR2 YNNKEL (reference sequence). As DNA, the CDR3 is TGTGCCAGCAGTCGGTTTTTAGCGGGGGCCCTGGGGGGCGAGCAGTACTTC. Translating it yields CASSRFLAGALGGEQYF.

The chain links TRBV2 to TRBJ2-7, with TRBD2 matching 11 bases. V was pared by 4 bases and J by 2 bases, with 4 bases of the junction left unmatched. The CDR3 length is 15 residues. Germline-derived CDR1 and CDR2 are SNHLY and FYNNEI. The chain's CDR3 is CASSGSSGGPYEQYF. The DNA for the CDR3 is TGTGCCAGCAGTGGTTCTAGCGGGGGGCCCTACGAGCAGTACTTC.

The chain carries TRBV4-2 and TRBJ2-2; TRBD2 agrees at 12 bases. Germline loops: CDR1 LGHNA, CDR2 YNFKEQ. The trim removed 3 bases at V and 7 bases at J, leaving 9 bases unmatched. This CDR3 comprises 17 residues. The CDR3 loop is CASSHTRTSGRSGELFF. The CDR3 DNA is TGTGCCAGCAGCCACACAAGAACTAGCGGGAGGAGCGGGGAGCTGTTTTTT.

V usage is TRBV28 and J usage is TRBJ2-3; D not resolved. This CDR3 contains 12 residues. The V gene lost 1 base and the J gene lost 7 bases, with 6 bases spanning the gap. Germline loops: CDR1 MDHEN, CDR2 SYDVKM. The CDR3, as DNA: TGTGCCAGCAGTTTATTTGGCTATACGCAGTATTTT. This codes for CASSLFGYTQYF.

Here the CDR3 DNA reads TGTGCCAGCAGCTTAGAGGTTAGCGGGGGGACCTACGAGCAGTACTTC. This sequence encodes CASSLEVSGGTYEQYF. The chain carries TRBV7-9 and TRBJ2-7; the match to TRBD2 covers 10 bases. The CDR3 has 16 amino acids. Germline CDR1 and CDR2: SEHNR and FQNEAQ (reference sequence). Trimming at V came to 1 base and at J to 2 bases, leaving 5 bases not matched to a gene.